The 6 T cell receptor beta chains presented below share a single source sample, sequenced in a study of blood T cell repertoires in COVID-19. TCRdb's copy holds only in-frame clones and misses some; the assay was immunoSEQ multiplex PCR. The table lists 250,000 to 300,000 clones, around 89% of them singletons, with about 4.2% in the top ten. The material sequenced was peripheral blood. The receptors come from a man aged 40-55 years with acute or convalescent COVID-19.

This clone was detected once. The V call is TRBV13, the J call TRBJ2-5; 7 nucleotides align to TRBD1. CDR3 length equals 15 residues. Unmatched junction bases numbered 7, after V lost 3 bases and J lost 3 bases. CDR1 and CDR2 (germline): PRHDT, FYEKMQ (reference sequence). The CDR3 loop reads CASSLATTGEETQYF. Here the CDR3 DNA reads TGTGCCAGCAGCTTGGCAACCACAGGGGAAGAGACCCAGTACTTC.

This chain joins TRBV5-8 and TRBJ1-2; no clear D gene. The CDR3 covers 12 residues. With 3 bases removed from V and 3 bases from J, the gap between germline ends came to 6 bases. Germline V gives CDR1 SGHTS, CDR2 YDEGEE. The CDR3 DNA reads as TGTGCCAGCAGCTCCCTGTACTATGGCTACACCTTC. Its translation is CASSSLYYGYTF.

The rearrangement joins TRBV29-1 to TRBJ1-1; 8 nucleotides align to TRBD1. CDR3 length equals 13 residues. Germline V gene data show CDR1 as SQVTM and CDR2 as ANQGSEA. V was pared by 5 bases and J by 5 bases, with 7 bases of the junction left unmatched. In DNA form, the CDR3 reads TGCAGCGTTAAGGACAGGGCGGAGACTGAAGCTTTCTTT. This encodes CSVKDRAETEAFF.

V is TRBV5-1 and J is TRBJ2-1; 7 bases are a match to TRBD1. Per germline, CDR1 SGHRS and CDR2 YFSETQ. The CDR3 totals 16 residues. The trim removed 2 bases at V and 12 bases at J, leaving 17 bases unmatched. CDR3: CASSFKGQDPFLGQFF. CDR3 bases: TGCGCCAGCAGCTTTAAAGGACAGGACCCTTTCCTTGGGCAGTTCTTC.

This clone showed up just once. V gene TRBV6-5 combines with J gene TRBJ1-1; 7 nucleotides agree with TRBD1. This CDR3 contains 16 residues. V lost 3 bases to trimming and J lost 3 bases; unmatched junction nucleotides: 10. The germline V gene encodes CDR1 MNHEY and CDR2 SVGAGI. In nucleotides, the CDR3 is TGTGCCAGCAGTTATGGAGGGGGCGTCGGCTACACTGAAGCTTTCTTT. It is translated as CASSYGGGVGYTEAFF.

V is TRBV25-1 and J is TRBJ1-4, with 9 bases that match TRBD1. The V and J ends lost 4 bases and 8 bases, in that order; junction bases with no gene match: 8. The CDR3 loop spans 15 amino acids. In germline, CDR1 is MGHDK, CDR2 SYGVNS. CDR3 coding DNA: TGTGCCAGCAGTGTTAGACAGGGGGTAGAGGAAAAACTGTTTTTT. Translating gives CASSVRQGVEEKLFF.